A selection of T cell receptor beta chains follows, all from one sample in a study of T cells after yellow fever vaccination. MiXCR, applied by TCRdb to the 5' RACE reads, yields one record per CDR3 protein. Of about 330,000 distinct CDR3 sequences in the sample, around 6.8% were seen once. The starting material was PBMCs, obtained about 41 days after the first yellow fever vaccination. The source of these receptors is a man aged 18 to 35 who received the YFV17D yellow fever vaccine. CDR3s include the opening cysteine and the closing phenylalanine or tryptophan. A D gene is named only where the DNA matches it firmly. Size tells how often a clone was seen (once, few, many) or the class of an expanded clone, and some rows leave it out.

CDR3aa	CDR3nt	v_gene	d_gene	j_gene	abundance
CASSLWGYSNQPQHF	TGTGCCAGCAGCTTATGGGGGTATAGCAATCAGCCCCAGCATTTT	TRBV7-2	.	TRBJ1-5	few
CASSSIEAGRITGELFF	TGTGCCAGCAGCTCAATAGAAGCGGGACGAATCACCGGGGAGCTGTTTTTT	TRBV7-3	TRBD2	TRBJ2-2	.
CASSWGLPEEQFF	TGTGCCAGCAGCTGGGGACTACCCGAGGAGCAGTTCTTC	TRBV7-2	TRBD2	TRBJ2-1	.
CSAQTGDSTDTQYF	TGCAGTGCTCAGACAGGGGATAGCACAGATACGCAGTATTTT	TRBV20-1	TRBD1	TRBJ2-3	few
CASSLGRKSSYNSPLHF	TGTGCCAGCAGCCTCGGACGAAAGAGCTCCTATAATTCACCCCTCCACTTT	TRBV14	.	TRBJ1-6	.
CASRTGSGGAYEQYF	TGCGCCAGCAGGACAGGCAGCGGGGGGGCCTACGAGCAGTACTTC	TRBV5-1	TRBD2	TRBJ2-7	.
CSVLTRKRDTEAFF	TGCAGCGTGCTGACCCGGAAACGGGACACTGAAGCTTTCTTT	TRBV29-1	.	TRBJ1-1	few
CASSLPMGLGEQFF	TGTGCCAGCAGCCTGCCCATGGGGTTGGGTGAGCAGTTCTTC	TRBV5-6	.	TRBJ2-1	few
CASNGGSRLDAQYF	TGTGCCAGCAACGGGGGCTCCCGGTTAGATGCGCAGTATTTT	TRBV12-3/TRBV12-4	.	TRBJ2-3	.
CASSGSGYGYTF	TGCGCCAGCAGCGGTTCCGGCTATGGCTACACCTTC	TRBV5-1	.	TRBJ1-2	.
CASSLTEGQNTEAFF	TGTGCCAGCAGCTTAACCGAGGGGCAGAACACTGAAGCTTTCTTT	TRBV7-3	.	TRBJ1-1	.
CSVKRGSYEQYF	TGCAGCGTTAAACGGGGCTCCTACGAGCAGTACTTC	TRBV29-1	.	TRBJ2-7	many
CASSETASLSNQPQHF	TGTGCCAGCAGTGAAACAGCCAGTCTTAGCAATCAGCCCCAGCATTTT	TRBV25-1	.	TRBJ1-5	many
CASSLQAGITEAFF	TGTGCCAGCAGCTTGCAAGCCGGGATCACTGAAGCTTTCTTT	TRBV5-4	.	TRBJ1-1	.
CSARDRGHRGGAFYEQFF	TGCAGTGCTAGAGATCGGGGCCATCGCGGGGGGGCATTCTATGAGCAGTTCTTC	TRBV20-1	TRBD2	TRBJ2-1	few
CASSRRGGLVNTQYF	TGTGCCAGCAGTCGGCGGGGGGGCCTCGTAAATACGCAGTATTTT	TRBV12-3/TRBV12-4	TRBD2	TRBJ2-3	.
CASSLVATPGELFF	TGTGCCAGCAGCCTAGTGGCCACACCCGGGGAGCTGTTTTTT	TRBV4-2	.	TRBJ2-2	.
CASSLVVAVGTNYGYTF	TGTGCCAGCAGCTTAGTAGTGGCCGTGGGAACTAACTATGGCTACACCTTC	TRBV7-2	.	TRBJ1-2	.
CASSPQKETQYF	TGTGCCAGCAGCCCACAAAAAGAGACCCAGTACTTC	TRBV7-2	.	TRBJ2-5	few
CASSQEAWGQGPTDTPYF	TGTGCCAGCAGCCAAGAGGCTTGGGGACAGGGACCGACAGATACGCCGTATTTT	TRBV3-1	TRBD1	TRBJ2-3	.
CASSFRLANYEQYF	TGTGCCAGCAGCTTTAGACTAGCCAACTACGAGCAGTACTTC	TRBV13	TRBD2	TRBJ2-7	.
CASSSAGSYEQYF	TGTGCCAGCAGTTCGGCGGGCTCCTACGAGCAGTACTTC	TRBV12-3/TRBV12-4	.	TRBJ2-7	.
CASSPFFGGGARETQYF	TGTGCCAGCAGCCCCTTTTTTGGAGGGGGGGCGCGGGAGACCCAGTACTTC	TRBV4-2	.	TRBJ2-5	.
CASSYSGRPLHF	TGTGCCAGCAGTTACTCGGGCAGGCCCCTCCACTTT	TRBV6-5	.	TRBJ1-6	.
CASSVGGPGQSEAFF	TGTGCCAGCAGCGTAGGCGGCCCGGGTCAGTCTGAAGCTTTCTTT	TRBV9	.	TRBJ1-1	.
CASSLEAGKTDTQYF	TGCGCCAGCAGCTTGGAGGCGGGGAAGACAGATACGCAGTATTTT	TRBV5-1	.	TRBJ2-3	few
CASSLNGGLGNYGYTF	TGTGCCAGCTCTCTTAACGGGGGGCTGGGGAACTATGGCTACACCTTC	TRBV18	.	TRBJ1-2	.
CATATGALSYEQYF	TGTGCCACCGCTACGGGGGCCCTTTCCTACGAGCAGTACTTC	TRBV19	.	TRBJ2-7	many
CASSPAIGPNYGYTF	TGTGCCAGCTCTCCGGCGATAGGCCCTAACTATGGCTACACCTTC	TRBV18	.	TRBJ1-2	.
CASVPGRNNEQFF	TGTGCCAGCGTTCCGGGACGGAACAATGAGCAGTTCTTC	TRBV2	.	TRBJ2-1	many
CASSYRRDLYNEQFF	TGTGCCAGCAGTTACCGACGGGACTTATACAATGAGCAGTTCTTC	TRBV6-2/TRBV6-3	.	TRBJ2-1	few
CASNPSGNTGELFF	TGTGCCAGCAACCCCAGCGGGAACACCGGGGAGCTGTTTTTT	TRBV7-2	.	TRBJ2-2	few
CASSGRDAYEQYF	TGTGCCAGCAGCGGACGGGACGCCTACGAGCAGTACTTC	TRBV7-6	.	TRBJ2-7	many
CASTARGQGYYGYTF	TGTGCCAGCACCGCCCGAGGACAGGGGTACTATGGCTACACCTTC	TRBV12-3/TRBV12-4	TRBD1	TRBJ1-2	.
CASSQVGGAGTEAFF	TGCGCCAGCAGCCAAGTCGGGGGGGCCGGCACTGAAGCTTTCTTT	TRBV4-1	.	TRBJ1-1	.
CASSGTGGEGSPLHF	TGTGCCAGCAGCGGTACAGGGGGCGAGGGTTCACCCCTCCACTTT	TRBV7-2	TRBD1	TRBJ1-6	few
CASSLVASGGYQETQYF	TGTGCCAGCAGCTTAGTTGCTAGCGGGGGCTACCAAGAGACCCAGTACTTC	TRBV7-2	TRBD2	TRBJ2-5	few
CASSPFRGDTQYF	TGTGCCAGCAGTCCTTTTCGGGGGGATACGCAGTATTTT	TRBV12-3/TRBV12-4	.	TRBJ2-3	few
CAWSARQIAKNIQYF	TGTGCCTGGAGTGCCCGACAGATAGCCAAAAACATTCAGTACTTC	TRBV30	.	TRBJ2-4	many
CASRPRGQFRQEAWNTQYF	TGCGCCAGCCGGCCTCGGGGACAATTCCGACAGGAAGCTTGGAATACGCAGTATTTT	TRBV5-1	.	TRBJ2-3	many
CSASGRALPPKNIQYF	TGCAGTGCTAGTGGCAGGGCTCTTCCTCCCAAAAACATTCAGTACTTC	TRBV20-1	.	TRBJ2-4	few
CASSAGGSYNEQLF	TGTGCCAGCTCCGCCGGGGGCTCCTACAATGAGCAGCTCTTC	TRBV7-9	.	TRBJ2-1	.
CASSSPDRGTEQFF	TGCGCCAGCAGCTCTCCGGACAGGGGGACTGAGCAGTTCTTC	TRBV5-1	TRBD1	TRBJ2-1	.
CASSRTVGEYDEQYF	TGCGCCAGCAGCCGGACTGTGGGGGAGTACGACGAGCAGTACTTC	TRBV5-1	.	TRBJ2-7	.
CASSAVFGDYGYTF	TGTGCCAGCAGCGCGGTCTTCGGGGACTATGGCTACACCTTC	TRBV7-2	.	TRBJ1-2	.
CASSSDSQLAGGTEAFF	TGTGCCAGCAGTTCGGACAGTCAGCTCGCCGGGGGCACTGAAGCTTTCTTT	TRBV6-2/TRBV6-3	.	TRBJ1-1	few
CASSNEGLDREGKNIQYF	TGTGCCAGCAGCAACGAGGGATTGGACAGGGAGGGCAAAAACATTCAGTACTTC	TRBV6-1	.	TRBJ2-4	few
CASMLGRAQSYYGYTF	TGTGCCAGCATGCTGGGCAGGGCCCAAAGCTATTATGGCTACACCTTC	TRBV14	.	TRBJ1-2	.
CATSRDRGAGYEQFF	TGTGCCACCAGCAGAGATCGGGGGGCCGGGTATGAGCAGTTCTTC	TRBV15	.	TRBJ2-1	.
CSARVGAVKPYEQYF	TGCAGTGCTAGAGTCGGGGCTGTAAAACCCTACGAGCAGTACTTC	TRBV20-1	.	TRBJ2-7	.
CASSARSGGDNEQFF	TGTGCCAGCAGCGCAAGAAGCGGGGGGGACAATGAGCAGTTCTTC	TRBV7-6	TRBD2	TRBJ2-1	few
CSARDPQGSGELFF	TGCAGTGCTAGAGATCCGCAGGGTAGCGGGGAGCTGTTTTTT	TRBV20-1	.	TRBJ2-2	many
CASNKRGDYNEQFF	TGTGCCAGTAATAAAAGGGGAGACTACAATGAGCAGTTCTTC	TRBV19	.	TRBJ2-1	few